This T cell receptor beta chain appears in the sequencing data of a study of neurological immune-mediated disorders. Across the study: Multiple sclerosis patients (n of about 34) included roughly 30 with relapsing-remitting and 3 with secondary progressive disease. General study results and limits: Multiple sclerosis was found to have the least TCR clonal expansion, below healthy controls, and HTLV-1-associated myelopathy the most.

The CDR3 length is 14 residues. Unmatched junction bases numbered 10, after V lost 4 bases and J lost 7 bases. CDR1 is SGHTA and CDR2 is FQGNSA in the germline V gene. This clonotype came up a few times. Its antigen is still unknown. 5'RACE employing 10-nucleotide random UMIs yielded the cDNA. Via MiXCR, TCRdb re-called the 5' RACE reads, giving one row per CDR3 protein. The table records about 80,000 distinct CDR3 sequences, approximately 5% of them present only once. The V and J genes are TRBV7-2 and TRBJ2-7, with 7 bases fitting TRBD1. This sequence was found in a woman between 25 and 40 years old with multiple sclerosis. Sequenced material: PBMCs. CDR3 coding DNA: TGTGCCAGCAGCTCATGGACAGGCGTGAGAGAGCAGTACTTC. Residues: CASSSWTGVREQYF.